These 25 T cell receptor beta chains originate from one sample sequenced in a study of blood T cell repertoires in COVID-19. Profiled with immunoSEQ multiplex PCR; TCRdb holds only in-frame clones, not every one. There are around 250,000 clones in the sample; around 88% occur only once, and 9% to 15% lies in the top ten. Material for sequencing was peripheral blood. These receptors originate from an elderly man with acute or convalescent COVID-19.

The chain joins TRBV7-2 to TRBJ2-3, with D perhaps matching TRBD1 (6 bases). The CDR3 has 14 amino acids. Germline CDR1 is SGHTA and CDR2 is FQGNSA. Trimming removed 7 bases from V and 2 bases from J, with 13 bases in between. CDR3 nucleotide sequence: TGTGCCAGCACCCCGGACAGTTTCACAGATACGCAGTATTTT. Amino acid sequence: CASTPDSFTDTQYF. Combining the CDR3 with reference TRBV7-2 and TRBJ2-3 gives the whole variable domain GAGVSQSPSNKVTEKGKDVELRCDPISGHTALYWYRQSLGQGLEFLIYFQGNSAPDKSGLPSDRFSAERTGGSVSTLTIQRTQQEDSAVYLCASTPDSFTDTQYFGPGTRLTVL.

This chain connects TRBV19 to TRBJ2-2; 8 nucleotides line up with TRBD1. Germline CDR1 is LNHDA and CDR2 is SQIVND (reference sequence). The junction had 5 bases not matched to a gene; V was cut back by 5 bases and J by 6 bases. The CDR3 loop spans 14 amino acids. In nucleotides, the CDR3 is TGTGCCAGTAGTTCTCCAGGGGGCTCCGGGGAGCTGTTTTTT. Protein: CASSSPGGSGELFF.

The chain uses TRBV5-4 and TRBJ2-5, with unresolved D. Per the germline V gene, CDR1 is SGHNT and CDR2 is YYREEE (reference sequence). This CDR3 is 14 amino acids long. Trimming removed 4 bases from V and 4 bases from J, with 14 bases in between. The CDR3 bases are TGTGCCAGCAGCCCTGACTCGATCGGAGAGACCCAGTACTTC. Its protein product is CASSPDSIGETQYF.

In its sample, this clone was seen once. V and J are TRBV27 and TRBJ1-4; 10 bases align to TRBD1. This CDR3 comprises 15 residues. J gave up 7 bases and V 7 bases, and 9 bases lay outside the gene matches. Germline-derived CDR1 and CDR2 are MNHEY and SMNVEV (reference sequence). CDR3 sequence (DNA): TGTGCCAGCACTCCTCTTGGGACAGGGGCTGAAAAACTGTTTTTT. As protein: CASTPLGTGAEKLFF.

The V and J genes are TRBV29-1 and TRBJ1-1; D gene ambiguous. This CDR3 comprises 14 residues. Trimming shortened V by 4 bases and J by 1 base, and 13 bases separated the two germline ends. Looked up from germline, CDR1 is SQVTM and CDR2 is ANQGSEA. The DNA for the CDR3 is TGCAGCGTTGCGGGTCAGTTAGGGAACACTGAAGCTTTCTTT. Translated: CSVAGQLGNTEAFF.

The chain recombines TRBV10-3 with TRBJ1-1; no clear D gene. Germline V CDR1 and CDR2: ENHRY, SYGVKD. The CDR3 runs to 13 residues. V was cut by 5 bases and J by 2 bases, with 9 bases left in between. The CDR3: CAISQTSNTEAFF. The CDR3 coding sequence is TGTGCCATCAGTCAAACAAGTAACACTGAAGCTTTCTTT.

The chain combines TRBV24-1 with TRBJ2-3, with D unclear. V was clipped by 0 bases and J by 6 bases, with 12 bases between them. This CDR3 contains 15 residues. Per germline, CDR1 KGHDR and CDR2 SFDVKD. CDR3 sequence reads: CATSDLLDSWDTQYF. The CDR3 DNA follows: TGTGCCACCAGTGATTTGCTCGACTCTTGGGATACGCAGTATTTT.

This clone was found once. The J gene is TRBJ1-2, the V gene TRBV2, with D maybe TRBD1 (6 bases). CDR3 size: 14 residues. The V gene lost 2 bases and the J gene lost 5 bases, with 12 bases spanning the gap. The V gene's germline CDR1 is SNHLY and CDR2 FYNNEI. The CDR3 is CASSEIEGVYGYTF. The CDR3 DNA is TGTGCCAGCAGTGAAATAGAGGGGGTATATGGCTACACCTTC.

CDR3: CASSQQGLTGELFF. Here the CDR3 DNA reads TGTGCCAGCAGCCAACAGGGGCTCACCGGGGAGCTGTTTTTT. The chain uses TRBV5-4 and TRBJ2-2; 7 bases match TRBD1. The CDR3 runs 14 residues. Looked up from germline, CDR1 is SGHNT and CDR2 is YYREEE (reference sequence). The junction had 4 bases not matched to a gene; V was cut back by 4 bases and J by 4 bases.

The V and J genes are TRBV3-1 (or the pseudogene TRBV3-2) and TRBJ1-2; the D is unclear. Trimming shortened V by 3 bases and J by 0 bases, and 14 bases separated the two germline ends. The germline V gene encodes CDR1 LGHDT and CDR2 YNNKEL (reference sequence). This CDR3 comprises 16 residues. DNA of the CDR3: TGTGCCAGCAGCCAGAGGAGGTCAAAAGCTAACTATGGCTACACCTTC. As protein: CASSQRRSKANYGYTF.

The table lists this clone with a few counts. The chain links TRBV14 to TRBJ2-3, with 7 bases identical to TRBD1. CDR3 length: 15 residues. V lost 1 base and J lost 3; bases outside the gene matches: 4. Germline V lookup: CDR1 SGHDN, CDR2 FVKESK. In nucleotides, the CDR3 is TGTGCCAGCAGCCAAGGCAGGGGGTTTACAGATACGCAGTATTTT. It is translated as CASSQGRGFTDTQYF.

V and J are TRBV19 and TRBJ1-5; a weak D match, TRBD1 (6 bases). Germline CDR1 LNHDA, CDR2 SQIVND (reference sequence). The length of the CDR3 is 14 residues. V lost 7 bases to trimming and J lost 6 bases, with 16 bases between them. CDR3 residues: CASTLAGGVQPQHF. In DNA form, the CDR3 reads TGTGCCAGTACTCTGGCGGGGGGCGTTCAGCCCCAGCATTTT.

CDR3 amino acids: CASSLGGGGSYGYTF. CDR3 DNA: TGTGCCAGCAGTCTCGGGGGAGGGGGTAGCTATGGCTACACCTTC. The chain links TRBV27 to TRBJ1-2, with a possible D match to TRBD1 (6 bases). The germline V and J ends were trimmed by 5 bases and 4 bases, with 17 bases remaining between them. CDR3 size: 15 residues. Germline loops: CDR1 MNHEY, CDR2 SMNVEV (reference sequence).

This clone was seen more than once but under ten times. CDR3 loop: CASSLSSGSLDTQYF. CDR3 DNA sequence: TGCGCCAGCAGCTTGTCTAGCGGGAGTCTGGATACGCAGTATTTT. The chain carries TRBV5-1 and TRBJ2-3, with 10 nucleotides matching TRBD2. The ends lost 1 base at V and 6 bases at J; junction bases unmatched: 5. This CDR3 contains 15 residues. Germline-derived CDR1 and CDR2 are SGHRS and YFSETQ.

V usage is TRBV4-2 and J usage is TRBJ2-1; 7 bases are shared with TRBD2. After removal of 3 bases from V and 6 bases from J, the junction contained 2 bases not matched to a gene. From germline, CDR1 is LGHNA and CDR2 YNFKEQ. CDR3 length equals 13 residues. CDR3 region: CASSQGLLNEQFF. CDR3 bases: TGTGCCAGCAGCCAGGGACTACTCAATGAGCAGTTCTTC.

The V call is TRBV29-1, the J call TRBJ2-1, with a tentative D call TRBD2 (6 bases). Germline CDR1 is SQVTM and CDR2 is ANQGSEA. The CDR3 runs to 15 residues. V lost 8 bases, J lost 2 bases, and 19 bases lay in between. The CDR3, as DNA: TGCAGCTCTCTACCAGGGACTGCTCCCTACAATGAGCAGTTCTTC. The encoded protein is CSSLPGTAPYNEQFF.

The CDR3 DNA is TGTGCCAGCAGCGAGACAGGAATTGGCAATCAGCCCCAGCATTTT. It translates to CASSETGIGNQPQHF. The V gene is TRBV25-1, the J gene TRBJ1-5; D might be TRBD1 (6 bases). Per germline, CDR1 MGHDK and CDR2 SYGVNS. V shed 6 bases and J shed 2 bases, with 14 bases lying between them. CDR3 length equals 15 residues.

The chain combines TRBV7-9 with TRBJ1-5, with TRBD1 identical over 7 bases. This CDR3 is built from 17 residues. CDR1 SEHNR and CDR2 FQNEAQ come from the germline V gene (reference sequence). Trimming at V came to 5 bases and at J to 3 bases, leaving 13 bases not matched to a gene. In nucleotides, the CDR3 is TGTGCCAGCAGCACTTCGACCGGGACAGCCAACAATCAGCCCCAGCATTTT. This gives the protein CASSTSTGTANNQPQHF.

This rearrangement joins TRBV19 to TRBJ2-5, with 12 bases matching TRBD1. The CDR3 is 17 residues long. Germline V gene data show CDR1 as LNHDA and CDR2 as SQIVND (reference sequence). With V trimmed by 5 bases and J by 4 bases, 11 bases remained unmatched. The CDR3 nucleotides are TGTGCCAGTAGTCTTATCCCCCGGGACAGGGGGCGAGAGACCCAGTACTTC. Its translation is CASSLIPRDRGRETQYF.

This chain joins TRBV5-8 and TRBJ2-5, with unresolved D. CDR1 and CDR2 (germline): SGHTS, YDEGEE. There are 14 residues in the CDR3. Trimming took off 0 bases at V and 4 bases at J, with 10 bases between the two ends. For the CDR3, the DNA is TGTGCCAGCAGCTTGGGGTCTAAACGAGAGACCCAGTACTTC. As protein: CASSLGSKRETQYF.

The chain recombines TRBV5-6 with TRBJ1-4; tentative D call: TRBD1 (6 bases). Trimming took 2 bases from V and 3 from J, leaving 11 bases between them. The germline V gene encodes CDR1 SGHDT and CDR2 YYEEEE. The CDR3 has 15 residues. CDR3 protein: CASSFQGLSNEKLFF. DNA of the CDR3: TGTGCCAGCAGCTTTCAGGGGCTGTCTAATGAAAAACTGTTTTTT.

The CDR3 nucleotides are TGCAGCGTTGGAGGGATCAGAATCTCCTACAATGAGCAGTTCTTC. Protein product: CSVGGIRISYNEQFF. V gene TRBV29-1 combines with J gene TRBJ2-1; D is perhaps TRBD2 (5 bases). The germline gives CDR1 SQVTM, CDR2 ANQGSEA. The CDR3 is 15 residues long. V lost 4 bases to trimming and J lost 0 bases, with 13 bases between them.

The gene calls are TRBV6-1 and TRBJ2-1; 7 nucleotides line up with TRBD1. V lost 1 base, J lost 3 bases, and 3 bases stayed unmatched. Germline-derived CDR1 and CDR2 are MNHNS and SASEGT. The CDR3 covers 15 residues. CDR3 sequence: CASSEEGAYYNEQFF. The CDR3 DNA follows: TGTGCCAGCAGTGAAGAGGGGGCATACTACAATGAGCAGTTCTTC.

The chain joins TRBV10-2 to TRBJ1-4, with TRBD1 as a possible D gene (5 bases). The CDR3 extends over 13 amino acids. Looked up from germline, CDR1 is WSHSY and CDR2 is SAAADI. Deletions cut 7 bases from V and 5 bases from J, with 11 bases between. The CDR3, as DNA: TGCGCCAGCAACGGACACGTAAATGAAAAACTGTTTTTT. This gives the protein CASNGHVNEKLFF.

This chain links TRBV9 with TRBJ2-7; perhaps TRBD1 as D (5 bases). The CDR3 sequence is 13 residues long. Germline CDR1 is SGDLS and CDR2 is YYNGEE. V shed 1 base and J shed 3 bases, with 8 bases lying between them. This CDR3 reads CASSVTDSYEQYF. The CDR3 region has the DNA TGTGCCAGCAGCGTAACAGACAGCTACGAGCAGTACTTC.